This T cell receptor (beta chain) was sequenced for a study of long-term antiretroviral therapy in people with HIV. The run of the v3.0 immunoSEQ assay was at survey level. Assay: immunoSEQ multiplex PCR; the TCRdb copy retains only in-frame clones and omits some. The sample lists fewer than 35,000 clones; about 82% were seen once. The table lists this clone with a few counts. This CDR3 comprises 15 residues. V dropped 3 bases and J dropped 2 bases, with 14 bases sitting between them. Germline CDR1 reads SEHNR; CDR2 reads FQNEAQ (reference sequence). The source material was unsorted PBMCs, sampled 3.3 years after starting antiretroviral therapy. The TCR originated in a man aged 18 to 29 with HIV. The rearrangement joins TRBV7-9 to TRBJ2-7, with D perhaps matching TRBD2 (5 bases). The CDR3 region has the DNA TGTGCCAGCAGCTTCGGGGAAGCCTTCCCCTACGAGCAGTACTTC. The encoded protein is CASSFGEAFPYEQYF. Full variable domain (missing parts from reference TRBV7-9 and TRBJ2-7): DTGVSQNPRHKITKRGQNVTFRCDPISEHNRLYWYRQTLGQGPEFLTYFQNEAQLEKSRLLSDRFSAERPKGSFSTLEIQRTEQGDSAMYLCASSFGEAFPYEQYFGPGTRLTVT.